This T cell receptor beta chain is from a study of blood T cell dynamics during melanoma immunotherapy. The time point is: week 3, after first cycle of checkpoint inhibitor. No patient had earlier systemic cancer treatment, concurrent immunosuppressants, or another active cancer. The germline gives CDR1 MNHEY, CDR2 SMNVEV (reference sequence). The CDR3 runs 17 residues. V lost 5 bases to trimming and J lost 2 bases, with 16 bases between them. This table comes from immunoSEQ multiplex PCR, and its TCRdb copy is limited to in-frame clones, with some not included. The table includes thousands of clones, roughly 95% detected once.

This chain joins TRBV27 and TRBJ1-6; D unresolved. This clonotype was obtained from a human donor with melanoma. Here the sequenced sample was effector memory CD8+ T cells from blood, taken from a patient treated with checkpoint blockade. The CDR3: CASSTDPRKTYNSPLHF. The CDR3 DNA reads TGTGCCAGCAGTACAGACCCTCGGAAGACCTATAATTCACCCCTCCACTTT.